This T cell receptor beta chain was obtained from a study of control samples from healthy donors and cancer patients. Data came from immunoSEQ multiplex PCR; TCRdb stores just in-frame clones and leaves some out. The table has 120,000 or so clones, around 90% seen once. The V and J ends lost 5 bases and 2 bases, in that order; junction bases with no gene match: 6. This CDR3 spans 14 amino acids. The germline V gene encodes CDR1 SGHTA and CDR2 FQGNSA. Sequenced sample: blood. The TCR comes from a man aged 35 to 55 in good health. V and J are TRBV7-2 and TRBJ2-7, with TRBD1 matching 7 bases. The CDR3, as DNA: TGTGCCAGCAGCCCCTACAGGGGTACCTACGAGCAGTACTTC. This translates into CASSPYRGTYEQYF.